This paragraph reports one T cell receptor (beta chain). Data came from immunoSEQ multiplex PCR; TCRdb stores just in-frame clones and leaves some out. The repertoire includes 90,000 to 120,000 clones, 91% of them detected once, and 1% to 1.5% sits in the top ten. CDR1 and CDR2 from the germline V gene are SGHAT and FQNNGV. CDR3 length: 16 residues. V gave up 0 bases and J gave up 0 bases, with 11 bases separating them. The data originate from a study of OX40 agonist ivuxolimab in advanced cancers. The chain uses TRBV11-2 and TRBJ1-1, with D possibly being TRBD1 (6 bases). Sequences were derived from CD4+ or CD8+ T cells sorted from blood, sampled in a trial of the OX40 agonist ivuxolimab. This TCR was sampled from an adult with an advanced solid tumor such as melanoma, head and neck, liver or kidney cancer. The DNA for the CDR3 is TGTGCCAGCAGCTTAGACGGGGGGCGCATGAACACTGAAGCTTTCTTT. This encodes CASSLDGGRMNTEAFF.